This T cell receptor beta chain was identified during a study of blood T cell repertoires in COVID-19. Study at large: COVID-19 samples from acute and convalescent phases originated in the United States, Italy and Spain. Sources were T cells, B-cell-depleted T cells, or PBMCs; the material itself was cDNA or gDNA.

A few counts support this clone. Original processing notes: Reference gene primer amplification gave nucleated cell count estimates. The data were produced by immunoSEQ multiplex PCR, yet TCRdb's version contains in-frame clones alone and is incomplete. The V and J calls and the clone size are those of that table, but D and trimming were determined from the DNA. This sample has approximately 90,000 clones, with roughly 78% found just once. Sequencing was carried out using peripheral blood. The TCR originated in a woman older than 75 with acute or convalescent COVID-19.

For the CDR3, the DNA is TGTGCCAGCAGGGCTGACAGGAGCTCTGGAAACACCATATATTTT. It is translated as CASRADRSSGNTIYF. The chain couples TRBV5-6 to TRBJ1-3, with D possibly matching TRBD1 (6 bases). Trimming took off 5 bases at V and 0 bases at J, with 12 bases between the two ends. This CDR3 contains 15 residues. Germline V gene sequence: CDR1 SGHDT, CDR2 YYEEEE.